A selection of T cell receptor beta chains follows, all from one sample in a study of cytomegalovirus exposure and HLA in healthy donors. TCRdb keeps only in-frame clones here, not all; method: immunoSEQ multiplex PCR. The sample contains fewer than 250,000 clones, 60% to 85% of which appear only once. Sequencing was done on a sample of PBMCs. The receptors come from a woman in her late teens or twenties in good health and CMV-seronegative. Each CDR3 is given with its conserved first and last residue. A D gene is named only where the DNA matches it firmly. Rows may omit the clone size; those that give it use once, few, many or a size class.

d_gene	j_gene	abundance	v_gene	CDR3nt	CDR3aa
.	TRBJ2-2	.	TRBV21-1	TGTGCCAGCAGCAAAAAGGCGGGAGTGGTCACCGGGGAGCTGTTTTTT	CASSKKAGVVTGELFF
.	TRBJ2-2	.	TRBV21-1	TGTGCCAGCAGCAAAGGGAGGGGCATGCCCGGGGAGCTGTTTTTT	CASSKGRGMPGELFF
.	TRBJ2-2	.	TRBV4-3	TGCGCCAGCAGCCAAGGGCTGAACACCGGGGAGCTGTTTTTT	CASSQGLNTGELFF
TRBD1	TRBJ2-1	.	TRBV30	TGTGCCTGGAGTGTACCCGGGACAGGGGGTTACGATGAGCAGTTCTTC	CAWSVPGTGGYDEQFF
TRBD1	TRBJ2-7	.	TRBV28	TGTGCCGTAGAGTCCGGGGACAGGGACTACGAGCAGTACTTC	CAVESGDRDYEQYF
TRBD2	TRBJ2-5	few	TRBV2	TGTGCCAGCAAGCTTAGCGGGGGTCAAGAGACCCAGTACTTC	CASKLSGGQETQYF
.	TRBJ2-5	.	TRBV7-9	TGTGCCAGCAGCTTACTCAGGGGCTTGAAAGAGACCCAGTACTTC	CASSLLRGLKETQYF
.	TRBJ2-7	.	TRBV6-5	TGTGCCAGCAGGACCCAGGGGTACGAGCAGTACTTC	CASRTQGYEQYF
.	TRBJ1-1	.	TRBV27	TGTGCCAGCAGCCCACTAACAGGACTGAACACTGAAGCTTTCTTT	CASSPLTGLNTEAFF
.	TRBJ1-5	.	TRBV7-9	TGTTCCAGCAGCCCCCCCGAGGGCAGCAATCAGCCCCAGCATTTT	CSSSPPEGSNQPQHF
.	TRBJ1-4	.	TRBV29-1	TGCAGCGTTATGGTAGAAATTCGGACTAATGAAAAACTGTTTTTT	CSVMVEIRTNEKLFF
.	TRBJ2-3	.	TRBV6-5	TGTGCCAGCAGACAGGATTATACGCAGTATTTT	CASRQDYTQYF
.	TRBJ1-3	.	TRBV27	TGTGCCAGCAGTCCCGGAGTCTCTGGAAACACCATATATTTT	CASSPGVSGNTIYF
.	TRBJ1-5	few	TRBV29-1	TGCAGCGTTGACTCGGGGGAGGGTCAGCCCCAGCATTTT	CSVDSGEGQPQHF
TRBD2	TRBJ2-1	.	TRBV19	TGTGCCAGTAGTACCTATACCGCCGGGGGGTCTCCCTACAATGAGCAGTTCTTC	CASSTYTAGGSPYNEQFF
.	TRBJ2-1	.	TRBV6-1	TGTGCCAGCAGCAAAAATGAGCAGTTCTTC	CASSKNEQFF
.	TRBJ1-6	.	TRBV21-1	TGTGCCAGCCCTAAGTGTGAAGGTGGGCAGGGGACCACTAAATATAATTCACCCCTCCACTTT	CASPKCEGGQGTTKYNSPLHF
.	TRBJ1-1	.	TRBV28	TGTGCCAGCAACCCCCAGGGCTCTGAAGCTTTCTTT	CASNPQGSEAFF
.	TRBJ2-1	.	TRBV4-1	TGCGCCAGCAGCCTCCTCAACGGGGATGAGCAGTTCTTC	CASSLLNGDEQFF
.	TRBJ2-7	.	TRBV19	TGTGCCAGTAGTATAGTGGGGTCGGGGGCCTACGAGCAGTACTTC	CASSIVGSGAYEQYF
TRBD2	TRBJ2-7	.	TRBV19	TGTGCCAGTAGTACGGGCGGGGGGTACCACGAGCAGTACTTC	CASSTGGGYHEQYF
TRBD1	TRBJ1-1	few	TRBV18	TGTGCCAGCTCACCACGGGTGACAGGGGGCCTCACTGAAGCTTTCTTT	CASSPRVTGGLTEAFF
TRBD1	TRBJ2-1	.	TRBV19	TGTGCCAGTAGCAACCTAGGGACAGTTCCCTACAATGAGCAGTTCTTC	CASSNLGTVPYNEQFF
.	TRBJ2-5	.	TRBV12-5	TGTGCTAGTGGTTTTGGAGCTCGGGAAGAGACCCAGTACTTC	CASGFGAREETQYF
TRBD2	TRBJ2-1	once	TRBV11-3	TGTGCCAGCAGCTTTCTAGCGGGAGGAGGCAATGAGCAGTTCTTC	CASSFLAGGGNEQFF
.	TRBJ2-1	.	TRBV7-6	TGTGCCAGCAGCCTTGCTGGGCTGAACTACAATGAGCAGTTCTTC	CASSLAGLNYNEQFF
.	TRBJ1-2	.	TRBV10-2	TGCGCCAGCAGTGAGTCGACAGCTTCTCGTGGCTACACCTTC	CASSESTASRGYTF
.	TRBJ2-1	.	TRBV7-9	TGTGCCAGCAGCTTAGCGCAGGGAGGGGACAAGCAGTTCTTC	CASSLAQGGDKQFF
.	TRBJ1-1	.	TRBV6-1	TGTGCCAGCAGAAGGGGAATGAACACTGAAGCTTTCTTT	CASRRGMNTEAFF
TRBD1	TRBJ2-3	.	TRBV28	TGTGCCAGCAGTTTACCGGCAGGGGGAAGAAATACGCAGTATTTT	CASSLPAGGRNTQYF
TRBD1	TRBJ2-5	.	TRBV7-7	TGTGCCAGCAGCTTAGAATTGGTGCCCCCTCTAGGGACAGGGGATCGGGAGACCCAGTACTTC	CASSLELVPPLGTGDRETQYF
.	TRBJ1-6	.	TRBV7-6	TGTGCCAGCAGCCCTAGAGTTGATGGTACCCTCCACTTT	CASSPRVDGTLHF
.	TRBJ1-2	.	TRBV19	TGTGCCAGTAGTCAGGACAGCCATAACTATGGCTACACCTTC	CASSQDSHNYGYTF
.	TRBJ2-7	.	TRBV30	TGTGCCTCAGGGTCCCCCTACGAGCAGTACTTC	CASGSPYEQYF
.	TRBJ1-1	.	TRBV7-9	TGTGCCAGCATCCCGGGATTAAACACTGAAGCTTTCTTT	CASIPGLNTEAFF
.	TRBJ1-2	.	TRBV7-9	TGTGCCAGCAGTCCTAAGGCCAGGGGAGATGGCTACACCTTC	CASSPKARGDGYTF
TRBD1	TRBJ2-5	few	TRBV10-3	TGTGCCATCAGTGAACCCGACAGGGCAGAGACCCAGTACTTC	CAISEPDRAETQYF
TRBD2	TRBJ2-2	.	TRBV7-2	TGTGCCAGCAGCCCCGATGTTGAAGCGGGAGGGAGAGGGGAGCTGTTTTTT	CASSPDVEAGGRGELFF
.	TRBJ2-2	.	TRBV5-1	TGCGCCAGCAGCTTCCCAAACACCGGGGAGCTGTTTTTT	CASSFPNTGELFF
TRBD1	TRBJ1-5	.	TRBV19	TGTGCCAGTAGTATTCTGGGACAGGGAGACAATCAGCCCCAGCATTTT	CASSILGQGDNQPQHF
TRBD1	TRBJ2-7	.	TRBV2	TGTGCCAGCAGTGGGCAGGGGGCGTCATTATCCTACGAGCAGTACTTC	CASSGQGASLSYEQYF
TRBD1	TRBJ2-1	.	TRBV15	TGTGCCACCAGCCGACCCTGGACAGGCTACAATGAGCAGTTCTTC	CATSRPWTGYNEQFF